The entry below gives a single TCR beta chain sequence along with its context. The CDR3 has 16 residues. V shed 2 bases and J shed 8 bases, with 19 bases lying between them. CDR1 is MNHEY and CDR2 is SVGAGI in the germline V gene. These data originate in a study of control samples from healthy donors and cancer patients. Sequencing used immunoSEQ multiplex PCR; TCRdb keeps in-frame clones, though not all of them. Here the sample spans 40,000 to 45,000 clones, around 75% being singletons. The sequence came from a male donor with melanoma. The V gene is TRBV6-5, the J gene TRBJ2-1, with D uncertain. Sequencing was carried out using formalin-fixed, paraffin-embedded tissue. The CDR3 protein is CASSYDWRPLQHEQFF. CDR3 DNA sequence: TGTGCCAGCAGTTACGATTGGCGACCGCTTCAACATGAGCAGTTCTTC.